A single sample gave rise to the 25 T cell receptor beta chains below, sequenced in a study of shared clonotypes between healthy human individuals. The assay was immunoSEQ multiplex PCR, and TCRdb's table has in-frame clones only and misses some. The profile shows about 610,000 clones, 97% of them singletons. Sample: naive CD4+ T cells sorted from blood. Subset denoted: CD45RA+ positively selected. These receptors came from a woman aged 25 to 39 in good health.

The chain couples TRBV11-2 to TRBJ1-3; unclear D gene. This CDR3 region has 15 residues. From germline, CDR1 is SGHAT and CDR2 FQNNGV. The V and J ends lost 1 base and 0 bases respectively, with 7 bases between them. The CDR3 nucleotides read TGTGCCAGCAGCTTAGGGTCCTACTCTGGAAACACCATATATTTT. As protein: CASSLGSYSGNTIYF.

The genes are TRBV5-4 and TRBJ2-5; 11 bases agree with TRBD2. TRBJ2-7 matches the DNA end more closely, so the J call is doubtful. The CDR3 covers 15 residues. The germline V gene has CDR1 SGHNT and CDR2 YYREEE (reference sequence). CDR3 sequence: CASSMGLAEPYEQYF. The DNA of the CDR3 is TGTGCCAGCAGCATGGGACTAGCGGAACCCTACGAGCAGTACTTC.

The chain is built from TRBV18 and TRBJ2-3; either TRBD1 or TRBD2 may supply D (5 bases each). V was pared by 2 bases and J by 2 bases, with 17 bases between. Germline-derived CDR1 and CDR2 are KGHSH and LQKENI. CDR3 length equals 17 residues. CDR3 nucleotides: TGTGCCAGCTCACCAGATAGGGGCGGACTTTCCACAGATACGCAGTATTTT. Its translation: CASSPDRGGLSTDTQYF.

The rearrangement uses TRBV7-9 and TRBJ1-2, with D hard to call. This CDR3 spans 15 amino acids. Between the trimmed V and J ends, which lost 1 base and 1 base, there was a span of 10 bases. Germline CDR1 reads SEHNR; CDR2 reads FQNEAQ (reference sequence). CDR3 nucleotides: TGTGCCAGCAGCTTAGAGCGGGGTAGTAACTATGGCTACACCTTC. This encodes CASSLERGSNYGYTF.

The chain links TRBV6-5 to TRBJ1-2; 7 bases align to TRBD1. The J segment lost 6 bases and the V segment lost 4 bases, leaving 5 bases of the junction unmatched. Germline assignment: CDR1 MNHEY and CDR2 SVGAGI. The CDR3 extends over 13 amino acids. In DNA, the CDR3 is TGTGCCAGCAGTTTTCGACAGGGAAATGGCTACACCTTC. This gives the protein CASSFRQGNGYTF.

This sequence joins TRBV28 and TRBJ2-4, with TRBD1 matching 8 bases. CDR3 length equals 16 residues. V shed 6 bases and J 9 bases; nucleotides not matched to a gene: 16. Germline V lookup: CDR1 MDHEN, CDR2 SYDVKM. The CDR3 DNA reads TGTGCCAGCAGCTTGGGACAGGCCGGAACAGGAGGCATTCAGTACTTC. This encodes CASSLGQAGTGGIQYF.

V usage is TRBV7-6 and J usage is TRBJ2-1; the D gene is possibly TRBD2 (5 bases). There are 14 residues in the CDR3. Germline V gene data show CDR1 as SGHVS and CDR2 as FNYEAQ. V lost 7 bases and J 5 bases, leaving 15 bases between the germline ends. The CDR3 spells CASTLRGGNNEQFF. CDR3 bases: TGTGCCAGCACCCTCCGGGGTGGGAACAATGAGCAGTTCTTC.

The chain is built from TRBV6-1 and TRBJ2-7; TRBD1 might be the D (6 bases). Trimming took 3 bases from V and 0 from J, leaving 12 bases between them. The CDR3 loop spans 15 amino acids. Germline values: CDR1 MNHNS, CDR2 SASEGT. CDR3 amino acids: CASSDGSGASYEQYF. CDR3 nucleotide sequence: TGTGCCAGCAGTGACGGGTCAGGGGCCTCCTACGAGCAGTACTTC.

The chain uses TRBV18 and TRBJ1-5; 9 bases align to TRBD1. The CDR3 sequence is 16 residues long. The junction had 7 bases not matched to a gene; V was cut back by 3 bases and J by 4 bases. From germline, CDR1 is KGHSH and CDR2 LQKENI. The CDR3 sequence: CASSPISTGGNQPQHF. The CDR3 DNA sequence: TGTGCCAGCTCACCTATATCGACAGGGGGGAATCAGCCCCAGCATTTT.

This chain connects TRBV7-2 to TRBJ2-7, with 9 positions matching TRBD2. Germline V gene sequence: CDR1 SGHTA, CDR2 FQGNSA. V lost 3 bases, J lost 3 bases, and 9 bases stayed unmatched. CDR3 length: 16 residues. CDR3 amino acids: CASSLSSGTILYEQYF. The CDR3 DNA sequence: TGTGCCAGCAGCTTGTCTAGCGGGACCATTCTCTACGAGCAGTACTTC. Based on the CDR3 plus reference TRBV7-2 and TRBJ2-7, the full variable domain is GAGVSQSPSNKVTEKGKDVELRCDPISGHTALYWYRQSLGQGLEFLIYFQGNSAPDKSGLPSDRFSAERTGGSVSTLTIQRTQQEDSAVYLCASSLSSGTILYEQYFGPGTRLTVT.

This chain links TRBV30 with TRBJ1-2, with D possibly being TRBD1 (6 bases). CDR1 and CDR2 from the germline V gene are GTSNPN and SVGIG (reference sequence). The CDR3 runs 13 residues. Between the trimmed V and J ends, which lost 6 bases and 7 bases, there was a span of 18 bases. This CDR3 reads CACPRGSSRGYTF. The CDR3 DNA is TGTGCCTGCCCCAGGGGCAGCTCTCGTGGCTACACCTTC.

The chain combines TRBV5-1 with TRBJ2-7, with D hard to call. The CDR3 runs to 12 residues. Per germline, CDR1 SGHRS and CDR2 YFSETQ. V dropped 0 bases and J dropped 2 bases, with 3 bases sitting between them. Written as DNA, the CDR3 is TGCGCCAGCAGCTTGGTTCCCTACGAGCAGTACTTC. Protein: CASSLVPYEQYF.

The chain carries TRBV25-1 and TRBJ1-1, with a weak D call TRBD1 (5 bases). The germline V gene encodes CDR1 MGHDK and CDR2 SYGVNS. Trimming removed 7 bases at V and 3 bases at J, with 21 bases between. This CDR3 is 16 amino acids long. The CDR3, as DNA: TGTGCCAGCACCCCAGTCTATAGCAGGGCCGACACTGAAGCTTTCTTT. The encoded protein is CASTPVYSRADTEAFF.

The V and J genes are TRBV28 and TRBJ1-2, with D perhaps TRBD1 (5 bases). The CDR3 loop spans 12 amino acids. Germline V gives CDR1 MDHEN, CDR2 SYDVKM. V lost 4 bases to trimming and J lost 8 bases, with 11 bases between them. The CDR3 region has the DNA TGTGCCAGCAGTTCTCAGGGCCACGGCTACACCTTC. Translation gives CASSSQGHGYTF.

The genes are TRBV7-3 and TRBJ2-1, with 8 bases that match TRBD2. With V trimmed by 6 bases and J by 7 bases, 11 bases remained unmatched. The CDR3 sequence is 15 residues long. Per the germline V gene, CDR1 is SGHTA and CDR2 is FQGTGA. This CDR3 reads CASSSRAGGGNEQFF. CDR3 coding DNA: TGTGCCAGCAGTTCTAGGGCGGGAGGAGGAAATGAGCAGTTCTTC.

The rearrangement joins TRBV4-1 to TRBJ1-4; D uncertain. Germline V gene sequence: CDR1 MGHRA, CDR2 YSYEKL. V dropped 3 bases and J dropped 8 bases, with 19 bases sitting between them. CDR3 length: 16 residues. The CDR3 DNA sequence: TGCGCCAGCAGCCAGCCCTACGAAAAAATTGGGGAAAAACTGTTTTTT. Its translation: CASSQPYEKIGEKLFF.

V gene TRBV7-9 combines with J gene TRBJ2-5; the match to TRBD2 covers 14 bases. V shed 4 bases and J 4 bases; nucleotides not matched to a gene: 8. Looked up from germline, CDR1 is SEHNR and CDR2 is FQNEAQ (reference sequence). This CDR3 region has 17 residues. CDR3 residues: CASSSPGLAGAGETQYF. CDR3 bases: TGTGCCAGCAGCTCACCGGGACTAGCGGGAGCGGGAGAGACCCAGTACTTC.

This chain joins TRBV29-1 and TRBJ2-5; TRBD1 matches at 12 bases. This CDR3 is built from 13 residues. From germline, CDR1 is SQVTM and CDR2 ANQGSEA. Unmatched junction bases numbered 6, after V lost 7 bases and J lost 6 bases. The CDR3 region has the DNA TGCAGCGCAGCCTGGGACAGGGGGCAGACCCAGTACTTC. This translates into CSAAWDRGQTQYF.

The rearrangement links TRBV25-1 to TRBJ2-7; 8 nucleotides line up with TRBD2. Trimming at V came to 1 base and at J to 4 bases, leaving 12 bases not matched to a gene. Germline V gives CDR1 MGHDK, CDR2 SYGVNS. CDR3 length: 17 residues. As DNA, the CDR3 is TGTGCCAGCAGTGAATCCTTAGGCAGCGGGGGTCCTTACGAGCAGTACTTC. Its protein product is CASSESLGSGGPYEQYF.

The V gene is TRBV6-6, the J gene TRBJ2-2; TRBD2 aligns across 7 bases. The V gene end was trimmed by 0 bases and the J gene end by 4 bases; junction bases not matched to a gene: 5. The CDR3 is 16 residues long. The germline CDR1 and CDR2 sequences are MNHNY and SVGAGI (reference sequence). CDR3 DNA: TGTGCCAGCAGTTACTCGAGCGGGACGCCCACCGGGGAGCTGTTTTTT. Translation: CASSYSSGTPTGELFF.

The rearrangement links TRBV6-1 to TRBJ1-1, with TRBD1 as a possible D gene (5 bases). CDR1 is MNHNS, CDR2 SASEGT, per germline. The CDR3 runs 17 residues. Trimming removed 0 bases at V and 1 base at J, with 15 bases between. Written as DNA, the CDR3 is TGTGCCAGCAGTGAAGCTCCCGGACAAGGTGGGAACACTGAAGCTTTCTTT. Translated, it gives CASSEAPGQGGNTEAFF.

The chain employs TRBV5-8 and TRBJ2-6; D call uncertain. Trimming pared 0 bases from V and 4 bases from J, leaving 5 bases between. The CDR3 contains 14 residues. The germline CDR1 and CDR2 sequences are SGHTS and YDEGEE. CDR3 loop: CASSLVGGANVLTF. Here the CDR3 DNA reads TGTGCCAGCAGCTTGGTGGGAGGGGCCAACGTCCTGACTTTC.

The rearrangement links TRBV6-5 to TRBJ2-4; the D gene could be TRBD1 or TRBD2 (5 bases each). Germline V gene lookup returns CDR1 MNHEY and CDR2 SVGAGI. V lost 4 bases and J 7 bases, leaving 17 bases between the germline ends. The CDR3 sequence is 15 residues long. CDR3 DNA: TGTGCCAGCAGTTTGACAGTCGGAGGCGAGAACATTCAGTACTTC. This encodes CASSLTVGGENIQYF.

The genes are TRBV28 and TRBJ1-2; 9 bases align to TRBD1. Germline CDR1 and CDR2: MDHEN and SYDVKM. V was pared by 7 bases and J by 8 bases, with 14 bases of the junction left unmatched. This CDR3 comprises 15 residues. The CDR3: CASTSTWDRVWGYTF. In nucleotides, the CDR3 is TGTGCCAGCACCTCCACCTGGGACAGGGTATGGGGCTACACCTTC.

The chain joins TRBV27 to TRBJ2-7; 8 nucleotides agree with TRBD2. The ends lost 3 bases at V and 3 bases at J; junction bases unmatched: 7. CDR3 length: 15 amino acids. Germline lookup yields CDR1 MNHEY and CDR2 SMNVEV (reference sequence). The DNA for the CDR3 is TGTGCCAGCAGTTTCGGGGGGGGACCTTACTACGAGCAGTACTTC. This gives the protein CASSFGGGPYYEQYF.